This T cell receptor (beta chain) was profiled in a study of human T cells and chemical hapten exposure. Findings and caveats of the study: Expanded TCRs produced significantly more large CDR3 similarity clusters than controls did.

Time point in this sample: patch test 3, about 24 weeks after DPC sensitization. Treatment meaning: therapeutic diphenylcyclopropenone sensitization with weekly scalp DPC. Those who donated were patients with alopecia, 18 to 70 years of age, and suitable for DPC. Unfractionated whole blood yielded total RNA. This CDR3 contains 16 residues. Per the germline V gene, CDR1 is DFQATT and CDR2 is SNEGSKA (reference sequence). V shed 0 bases and J shed 0 bases, with 14 bases lying between them. TCRdb reanalysed the RACE reads using MiXCR and keeps one entry per CDR3 protein. The sample shows about 160,000 distinct CDR3 sequences, around a quarter of them seen only once. This clonotype was seen a handful of times. As yet, its antigen is unknown.

This TCR came from a woman aged 18 to 35 with alopecia areata. Some clones in this sample may be carry-over from other donors' samples. The chain carries TRBV20-1 and TRBJ1-2; TRBD1 might be the D (6 bases). Sequencing was performed on whole blood, taken in connection with sensitization to the hapten diphenylcyclopropenone (DPC). The CDR3: CSARDWAGASNYGYTF. The CDR3 coding sequence is TGCAGTGCTAGAGATTGGGCAGGGGCGTCTAACTATGGCTACACCTTC.